This T cell receptor (beta chain) came from a study of blood T cell repertoires in COVID-19. Germline V gene sequence: CDR1 MDHEN, CDR2 SYDVKM. The CDR3 runs 14 residues. V gave up 5 bases and J gave up 3 bases, with 11 bases separating them. All recovered Cohort 3 donors got two negative PCRs, got clearance, or saw symptom resolution. Profiled with immunoSEQ multiplex PCR; TCRdb holds only in-frame clones, not every one. The table has some 420,000 clones, around 91% seen once. The sample consisted of PBMCs or T cells enriched from blood (not recorded which). The chain couples TRBV28 to TRBJ1-5, with no clear D. This clonotype originated in a young man who had recovered from COVID-19. CDR3 coding DNA: TGTGCCAGCAGTACAGTCGAGCCCAATCAGCCCCAGCATTTT. Residues: CASSTVEPNQPQHF.